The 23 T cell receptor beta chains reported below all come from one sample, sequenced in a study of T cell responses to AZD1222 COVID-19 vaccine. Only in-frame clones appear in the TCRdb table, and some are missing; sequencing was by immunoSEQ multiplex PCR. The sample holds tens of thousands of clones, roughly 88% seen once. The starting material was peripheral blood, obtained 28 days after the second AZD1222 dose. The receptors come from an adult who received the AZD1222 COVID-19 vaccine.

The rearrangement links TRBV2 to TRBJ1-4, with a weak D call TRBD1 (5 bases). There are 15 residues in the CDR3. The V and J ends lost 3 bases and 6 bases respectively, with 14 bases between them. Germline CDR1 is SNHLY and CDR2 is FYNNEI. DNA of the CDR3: TGTGCCAGCAGTGACCCGGGGGGGAAAGATGAAAAACTGTTTTTT. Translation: CASSDPGGKDEKLFF.

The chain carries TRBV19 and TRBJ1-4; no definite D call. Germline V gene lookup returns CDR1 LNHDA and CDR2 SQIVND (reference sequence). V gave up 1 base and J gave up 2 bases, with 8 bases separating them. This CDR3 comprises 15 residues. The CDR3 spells CASSIADKTNEKLFF. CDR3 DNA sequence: TGTGCCAGTAGTATAGCCGACAAGACTAATGAAAAACTGTTTTTT.

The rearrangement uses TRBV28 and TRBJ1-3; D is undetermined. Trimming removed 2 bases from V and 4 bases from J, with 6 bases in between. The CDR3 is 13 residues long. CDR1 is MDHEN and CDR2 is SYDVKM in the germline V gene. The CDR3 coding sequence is TGTGCCAGCAGTTTAGAACAGGGAAACACCATATATTTT. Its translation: CASSLEQGNTIYF.

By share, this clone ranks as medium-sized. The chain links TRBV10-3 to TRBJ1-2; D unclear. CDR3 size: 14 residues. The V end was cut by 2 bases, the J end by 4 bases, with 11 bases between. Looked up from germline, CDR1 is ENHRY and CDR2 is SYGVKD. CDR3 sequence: CAISEPRMGYGYTF. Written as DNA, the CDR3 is TGTGCCATCAGTGAGCCCCGCATGGGCTATGGCTACACCTTC.

The CDR3 DNA reads TGTGCCACCAATACAGGGGGCAACGGGCAGCCCCAGCATTTT. Translated, it gives CATNTGGNGQPQHF. The chain recombines TRBV6-6 with TRBJ1-5, with 9 bases fitting TRBD1. Per germline, CDR1 MNHNY and CDR2 SVGAGI (reference sequence). CDR3 size: 14 residues. With 10 bases clipped from V and 7 bases from J, the junction kept 11 bases outside the gene matches.

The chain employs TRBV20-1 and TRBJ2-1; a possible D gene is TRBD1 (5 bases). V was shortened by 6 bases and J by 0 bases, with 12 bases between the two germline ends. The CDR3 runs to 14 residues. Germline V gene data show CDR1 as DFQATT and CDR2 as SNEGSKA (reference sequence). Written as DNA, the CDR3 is TGCAGTGCGAGTCGGACAAGCTCCTACAATGAGCAGTTCTTC. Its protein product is CSASRTSSYNEQFF.

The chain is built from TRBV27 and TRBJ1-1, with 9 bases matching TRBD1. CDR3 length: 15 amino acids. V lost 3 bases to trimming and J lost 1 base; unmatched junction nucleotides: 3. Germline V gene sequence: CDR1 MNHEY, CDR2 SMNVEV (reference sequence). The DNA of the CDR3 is TGTGCCAGCAGTTTTGTGGGACAGGGGAACACTGAAGCTTTCTTT. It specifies CASSFVGQGNTEAFF.

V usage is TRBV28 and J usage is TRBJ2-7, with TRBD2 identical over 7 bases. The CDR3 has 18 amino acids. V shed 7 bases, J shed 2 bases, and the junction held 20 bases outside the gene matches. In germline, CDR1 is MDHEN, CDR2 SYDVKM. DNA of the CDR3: TGTGCCAGCACTTCGATTGTGGCCCATTTACTAGCGCCCTACGAGCAGTACTTC. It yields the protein CASTSIVAHLLAPYEQYF.

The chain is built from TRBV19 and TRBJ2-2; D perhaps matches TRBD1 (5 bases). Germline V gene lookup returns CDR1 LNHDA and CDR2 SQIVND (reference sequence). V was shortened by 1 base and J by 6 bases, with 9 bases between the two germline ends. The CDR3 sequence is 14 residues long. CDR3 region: CASSIGGRAGELFF. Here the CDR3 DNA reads TGTGCCAGTAGTATAGGAGGCAGGGCCGGGGAGCTGTTTTTT.

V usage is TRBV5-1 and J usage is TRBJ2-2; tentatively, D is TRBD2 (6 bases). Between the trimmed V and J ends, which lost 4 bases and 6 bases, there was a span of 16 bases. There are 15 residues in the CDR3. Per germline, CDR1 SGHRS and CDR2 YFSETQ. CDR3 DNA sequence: TGCGCCAGCAGCCTCAGCGGGCCCCAGTCCGGGGAGCTGTTTTTT. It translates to CASSLSGPQSGELFF.

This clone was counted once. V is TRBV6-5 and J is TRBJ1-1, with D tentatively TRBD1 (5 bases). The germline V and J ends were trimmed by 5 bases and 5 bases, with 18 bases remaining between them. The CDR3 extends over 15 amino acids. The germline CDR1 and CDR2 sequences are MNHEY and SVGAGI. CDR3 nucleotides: TGTGCCAGCAGTAGAGACTACAGGATTCTGACTGAAGCTTTCTTT. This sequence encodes CASSRDYRILTEAFF.

Here the CDR3 reads CAISVAGGGYEQYF. The CDR3 region has the DNA TGTGCCATCAGTGTCGCAGGGGGCGGCTACGAGCAGTACTTC. The chain has TRBV10-3 and TRBJ2-7; 8 bases line up with TRBD1. The CDR3 extends over 14 amino acids. CDR1 and CDR2 (germline): ENHRY, SYGVKD. The junction had 5 bases not matched to a gene; V was cut back by 4 bases and J by 3 bases.

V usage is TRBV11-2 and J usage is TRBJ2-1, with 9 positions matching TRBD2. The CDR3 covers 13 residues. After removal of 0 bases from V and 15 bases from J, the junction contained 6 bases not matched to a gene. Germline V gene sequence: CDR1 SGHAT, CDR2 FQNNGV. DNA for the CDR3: TGTGCCAGCAGCTTAGAATCTAGCGGGATTATGTTCTTC. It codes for CASSLESSGIMFF.

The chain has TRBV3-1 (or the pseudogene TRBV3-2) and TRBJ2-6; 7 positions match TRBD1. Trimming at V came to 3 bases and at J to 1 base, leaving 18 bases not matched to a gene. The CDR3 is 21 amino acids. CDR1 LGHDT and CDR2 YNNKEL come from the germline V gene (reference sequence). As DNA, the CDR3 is TGTGCCAGCAGCCATCTAAGGGGGCCCGGGACACGGCAGTCTGGGGCCAACGTCCTGACTTTC. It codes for CASSHLRGPGTRQSGANVLTF.

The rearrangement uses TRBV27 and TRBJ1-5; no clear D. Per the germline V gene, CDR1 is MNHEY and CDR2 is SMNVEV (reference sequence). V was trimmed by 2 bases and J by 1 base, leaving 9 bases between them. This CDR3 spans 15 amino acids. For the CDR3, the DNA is TGTGCCAGCAGTTTAGAGGGAAGAAGCAATCAGCCCCAGCATTTT. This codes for CASSLEGRSNQPQHF.

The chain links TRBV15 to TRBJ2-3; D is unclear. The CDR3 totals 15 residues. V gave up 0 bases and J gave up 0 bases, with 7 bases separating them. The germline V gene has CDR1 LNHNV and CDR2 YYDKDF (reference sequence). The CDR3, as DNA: TGTGCCACCAGCAGAGATCTCACTAGCACAGATACGCAGTATTTT. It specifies CATSRDLTSTDTQYF.

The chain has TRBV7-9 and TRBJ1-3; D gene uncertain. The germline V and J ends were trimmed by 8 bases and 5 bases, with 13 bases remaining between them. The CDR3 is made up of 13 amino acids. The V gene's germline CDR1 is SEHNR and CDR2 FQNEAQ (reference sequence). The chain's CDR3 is CASDQVGRNTIYF. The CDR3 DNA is TGTGCCAGCGACCAAGTAGGACGAAACACCATATATTTT.

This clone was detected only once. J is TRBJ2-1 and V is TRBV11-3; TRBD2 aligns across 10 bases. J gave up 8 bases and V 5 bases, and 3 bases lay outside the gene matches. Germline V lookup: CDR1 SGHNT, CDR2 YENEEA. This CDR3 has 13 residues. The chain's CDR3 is CASSPSGSDEQFF. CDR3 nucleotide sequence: TGTGCCAGCAGCCCTAGCGGGAGTGATGAGCAGTTCTTC.

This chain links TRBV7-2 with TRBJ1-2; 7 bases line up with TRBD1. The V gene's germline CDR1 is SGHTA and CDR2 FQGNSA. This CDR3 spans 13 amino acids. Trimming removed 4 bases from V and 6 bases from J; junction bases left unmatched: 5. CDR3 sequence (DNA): TGTGCCAGCAGCTCCGCAGGGGGTAATGGCTACACCTTC. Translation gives CASSSAGGNGYTF.

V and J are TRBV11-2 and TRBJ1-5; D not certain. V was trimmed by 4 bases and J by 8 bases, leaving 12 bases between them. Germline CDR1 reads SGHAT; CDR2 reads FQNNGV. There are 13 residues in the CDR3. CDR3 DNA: TGTGCCAGCAGCTGGGTCTTGGGTGAGCCCCAGCATTTT. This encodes CASSWVLGEPQHF. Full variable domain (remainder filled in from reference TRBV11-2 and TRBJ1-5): EAGVAQSPRYKIIEKRQSVAFWCNPISGHATLYWYQQILGQGPKLLIQFQNNGVVDDSQLPKDRFSAERLKGVDSTLKIQPAKLEDSAVYLCASSWVLGEPQHFGDGTRLSIL.

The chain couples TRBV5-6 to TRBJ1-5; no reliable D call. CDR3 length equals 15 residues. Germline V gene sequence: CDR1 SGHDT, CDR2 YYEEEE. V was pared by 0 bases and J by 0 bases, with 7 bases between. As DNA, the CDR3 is TGTGCCAGCAGCTTGGGCGTGCTTAGCAATCAGCCCCAGCATTTT. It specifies CASSLGVLSNQPQHF.

Written as DNA, the CDR3 is TGTGCCAGCACATCAGGGGACTATGGCTACACCTTC. As protein: CASTSGDYGYTF. The chain uses TRBV6-5 and TRBJ1-2; possible D gene TRBD1, 6 bases. Germline loops: CDR1 MNHEY, CDR2 SVGAGI. This CDR3 comprises 12 residues. Trimming removed 7 bases at V and 3 bases at J, with 9 bases between.

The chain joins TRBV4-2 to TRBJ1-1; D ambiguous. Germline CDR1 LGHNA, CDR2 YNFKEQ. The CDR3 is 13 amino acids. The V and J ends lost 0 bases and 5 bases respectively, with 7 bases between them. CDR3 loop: CASSQDGLTEAFF. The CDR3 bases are TGTGCCAGCAGCCAAGATGGCTTAACTGAAGCTTTCTTT.